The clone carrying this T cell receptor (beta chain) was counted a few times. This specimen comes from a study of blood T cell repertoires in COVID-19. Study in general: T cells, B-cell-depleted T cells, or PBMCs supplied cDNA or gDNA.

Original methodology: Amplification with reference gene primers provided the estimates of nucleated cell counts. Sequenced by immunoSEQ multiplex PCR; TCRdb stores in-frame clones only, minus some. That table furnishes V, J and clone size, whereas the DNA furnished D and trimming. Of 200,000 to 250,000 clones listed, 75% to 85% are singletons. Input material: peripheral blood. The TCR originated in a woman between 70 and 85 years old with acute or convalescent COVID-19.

CDR3 sequence: CASSPSQGANEKLFF. CDR3 nucleotide sequence: TGCGCCAGCAGCCCCTCGCAGGGGGCTAATGAAAAACTGTTTTTT. V and J are TRBV4-3 and TRBJ1-4; 7 bases are shared with TRBD1. V lost 4 bases to trimming and J lost 3 bases; unmatched junction nucleotides: 5. Germline loops: CDR1 LGHNA, CDR2 YSLEER. CDR3 length: 15 residues.